This T cell receptor beta chain stems from a study of T-cell memory formation after mild COVID-19. Background on the study: TCR clustering was largely donor specific. Findings of the study overall: Memory cells collected pre-infection included some clones that later responded, suggesting cross-reactive memory joined. Contracting CD4+ clones lay largely in CM and EM, with CD8+ ones residing in EMRA.

Each CDR3 protein gets one entry after TCRdb re-called the 5' RACE reads with MiXCR. The sample contains about 440,000 distinct CDR3 sequences, 20% of which appear only once. Trimming at V came to 5 bases and at J to 7 bases, leaving 23 bases not matched to a gene. This CDR3 comprises 19 residues. Points on this clonotype: The antigen is undetermined.

The sequenced material came from PBMCs or a T cell subset sorted from them (not recorded which). This receptor was obtained from an adult woman who had mild COVID-19 (a few samples of this study predate the infection). Cell type and time point are not known. The chain uses TRBV12-3 or TRBV12-4 and TRBJ2-5; 9 bases line up with TRBD2. The chain's CDR3 is CASSNQDRGLAGPRATQYF. CDR3 in DNA: TGTGCCAGCAGTAACCAGGATCGGGGGCTAGCGGGGCCCAGGGCGACCCAGTACTTC.